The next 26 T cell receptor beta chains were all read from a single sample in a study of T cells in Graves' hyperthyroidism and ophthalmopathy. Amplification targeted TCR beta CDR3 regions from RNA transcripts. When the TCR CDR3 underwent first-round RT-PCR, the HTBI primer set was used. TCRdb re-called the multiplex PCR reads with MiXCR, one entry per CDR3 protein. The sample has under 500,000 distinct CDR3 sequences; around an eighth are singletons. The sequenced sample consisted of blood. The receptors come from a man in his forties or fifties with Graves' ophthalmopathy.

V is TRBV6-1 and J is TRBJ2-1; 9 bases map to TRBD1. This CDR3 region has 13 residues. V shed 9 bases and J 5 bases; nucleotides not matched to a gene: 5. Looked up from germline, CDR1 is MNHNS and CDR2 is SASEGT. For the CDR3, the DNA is TGTGCCAGTGCACAGGGGGCGGACAATGAGCAGTTCTTC. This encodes CASAQGADNEQFF.

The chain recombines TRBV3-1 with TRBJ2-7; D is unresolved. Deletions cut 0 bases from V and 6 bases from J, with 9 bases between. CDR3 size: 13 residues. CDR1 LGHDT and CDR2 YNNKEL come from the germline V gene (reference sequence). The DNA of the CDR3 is TGTGCCAGCAGCCAAGATTGGTTGAGCGAGCAGTACTTC. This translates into CASSQDWLSEQYF.

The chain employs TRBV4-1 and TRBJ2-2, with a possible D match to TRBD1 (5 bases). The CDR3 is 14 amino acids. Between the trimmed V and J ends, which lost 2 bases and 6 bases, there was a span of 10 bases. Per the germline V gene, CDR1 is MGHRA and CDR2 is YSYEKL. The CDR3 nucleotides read TGCGCCAGCAGCCAATCTTTCAGGGCCGGGGAGCTGTTTTTT. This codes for CASSQSFRAGELFF.

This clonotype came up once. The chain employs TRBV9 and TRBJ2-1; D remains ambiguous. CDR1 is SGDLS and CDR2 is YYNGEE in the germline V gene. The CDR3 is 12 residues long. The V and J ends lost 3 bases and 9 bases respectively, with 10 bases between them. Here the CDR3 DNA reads TGTGCCAGCAGCGGTCTAGTGGGTGAGCAGTTCTTC. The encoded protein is CASSGLVGEQFF.

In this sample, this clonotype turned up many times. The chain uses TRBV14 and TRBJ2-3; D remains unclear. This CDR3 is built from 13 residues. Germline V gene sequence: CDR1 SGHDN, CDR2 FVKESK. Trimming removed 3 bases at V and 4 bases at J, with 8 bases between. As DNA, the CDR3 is TGTGCCAGCAGCCAGGAAGGAGCAGATACGCAGTATTTT. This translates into CASSQEGADTQYF.

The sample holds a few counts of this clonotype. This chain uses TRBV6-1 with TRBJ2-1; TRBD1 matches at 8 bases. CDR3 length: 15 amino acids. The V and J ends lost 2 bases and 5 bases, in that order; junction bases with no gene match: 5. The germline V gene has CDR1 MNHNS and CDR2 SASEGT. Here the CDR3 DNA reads TGTGCCAGCAGTGAACTGGACAGGGTCAACAATGAGCAGTTCTTC. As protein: CASSELDRVNNEQFF.

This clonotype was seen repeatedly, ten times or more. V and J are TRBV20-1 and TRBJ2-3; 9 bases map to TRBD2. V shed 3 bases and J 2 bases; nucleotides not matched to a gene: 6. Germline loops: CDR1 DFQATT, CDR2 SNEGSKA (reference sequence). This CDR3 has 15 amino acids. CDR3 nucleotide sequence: TGCAGTGCTAGGCTCCTAGCGGGAATCACAGATACGCAGTATTTT. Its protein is CSARLLAGITDTQYF.

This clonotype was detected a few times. CDR3 sequence reads: CSARRTSGGTYNEQFF. The DNA of the CDR3 is TGCAGTGCTCGGAGGACTAGCGGGGGTACCTACAATGAGCAGTTCTTC. The chain is built from TRBV20-1 and TRBJ2-1, with 13 bases identical to TRBD2. The CDR3 is 16 residues long. V was clipped by 5 bases and J by 2 bases; unmatched bases: 6. CDR1 is DFQATT and CDR2 is SNEGSKA in the germline V gene (reference sequence).

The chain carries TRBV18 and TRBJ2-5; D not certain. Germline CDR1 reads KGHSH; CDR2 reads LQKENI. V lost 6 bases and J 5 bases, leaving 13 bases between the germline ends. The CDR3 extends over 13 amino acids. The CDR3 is CASSQLLSETQYF. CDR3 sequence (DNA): TGTGCCAGCTCGCAACTTCTTTCGGAGACCCAGTACTTC.

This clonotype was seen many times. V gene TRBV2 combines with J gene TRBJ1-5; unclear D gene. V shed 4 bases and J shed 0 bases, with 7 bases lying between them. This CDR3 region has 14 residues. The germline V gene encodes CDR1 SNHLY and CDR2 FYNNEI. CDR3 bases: TGTGCCAGCAGTGGGCAAGGTAGCAATCAGCCCCAGCATTTT. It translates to CASSGQGSNQPQHF. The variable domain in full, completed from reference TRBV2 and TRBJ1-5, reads EPEVTQTPSHQVTQMGQEVILRCVPISNHLYFYWYRQILGQKVEFLVSFYNNEISEKSEIFDDQFSVERPDGSNFTLKIRSTKLEDSAMYFCASSGQGSNQPQHFGDGTRLSIL.

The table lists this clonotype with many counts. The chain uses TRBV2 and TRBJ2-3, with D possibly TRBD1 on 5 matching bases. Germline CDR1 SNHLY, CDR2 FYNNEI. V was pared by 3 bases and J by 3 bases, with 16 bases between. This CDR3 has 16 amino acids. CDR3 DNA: TGTGCCAGCAGTGACCTCAGTGGGGCTGGAACAGATACGCAGTATTTT. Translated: CASSDLSGAGTDTQYF.

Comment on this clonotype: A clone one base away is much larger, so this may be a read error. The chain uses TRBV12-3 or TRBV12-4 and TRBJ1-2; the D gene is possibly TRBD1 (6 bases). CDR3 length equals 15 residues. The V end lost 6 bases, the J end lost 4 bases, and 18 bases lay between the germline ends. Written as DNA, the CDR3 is TGTGCCAGCAGGCACGGGGGGGGGCGCAGCTATGGCTACACCTTC. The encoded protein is CASRHGGGRSYGYTF.

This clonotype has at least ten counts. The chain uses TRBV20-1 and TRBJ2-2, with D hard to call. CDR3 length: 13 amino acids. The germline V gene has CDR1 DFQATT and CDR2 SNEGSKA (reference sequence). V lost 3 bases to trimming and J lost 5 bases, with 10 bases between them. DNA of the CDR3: TGCAGTGCTAGTGTGGGGTTTACCGGGGAGCTGTTTTTT. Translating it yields CSASVGFTGELFF.

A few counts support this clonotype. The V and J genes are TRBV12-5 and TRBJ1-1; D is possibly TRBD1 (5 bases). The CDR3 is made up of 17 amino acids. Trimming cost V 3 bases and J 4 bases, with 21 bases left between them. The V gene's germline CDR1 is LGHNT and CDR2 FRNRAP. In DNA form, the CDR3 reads TGTGCTAGTGGTTTATTTTTACAGACAGCCGGTGCCACTGAAGCTTTCTTT. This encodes CASGLFLQTAGATEAFF.

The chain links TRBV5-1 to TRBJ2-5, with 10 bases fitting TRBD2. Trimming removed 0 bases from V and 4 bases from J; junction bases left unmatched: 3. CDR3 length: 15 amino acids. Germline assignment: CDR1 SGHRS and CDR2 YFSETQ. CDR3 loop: CASSLASGSLETQYF. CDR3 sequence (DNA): TGCGCCAGCAGCTTGGCTAGCGGGAGTTTAGAGACCCAGTACTTC.

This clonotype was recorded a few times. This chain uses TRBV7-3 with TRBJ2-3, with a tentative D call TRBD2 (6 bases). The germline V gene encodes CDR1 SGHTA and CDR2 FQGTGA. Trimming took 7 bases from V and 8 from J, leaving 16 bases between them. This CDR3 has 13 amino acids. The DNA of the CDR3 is TGTGCCAGCACCACCGGGGGTGGCGCTACGCAGTATTTT. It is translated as CASTTGGGATQYF.

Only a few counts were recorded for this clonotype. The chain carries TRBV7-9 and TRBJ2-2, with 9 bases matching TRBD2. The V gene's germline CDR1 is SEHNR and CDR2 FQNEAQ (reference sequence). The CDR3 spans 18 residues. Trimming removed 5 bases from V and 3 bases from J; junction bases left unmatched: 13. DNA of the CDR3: TGTGCCAGCAGCCCCTATTTTAGCGGGAGATACGACACCGGGGAGCTGTTTTTT. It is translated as CASSPYFSGRYDTGELFF.

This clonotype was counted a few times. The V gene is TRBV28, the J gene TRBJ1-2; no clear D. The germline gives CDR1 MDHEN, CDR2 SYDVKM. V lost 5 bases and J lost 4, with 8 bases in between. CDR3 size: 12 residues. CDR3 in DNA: TGTGCCAGCAGTGCAGGCAGCTATGGCTACACCTTC. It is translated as CASSAGSYGYTF.

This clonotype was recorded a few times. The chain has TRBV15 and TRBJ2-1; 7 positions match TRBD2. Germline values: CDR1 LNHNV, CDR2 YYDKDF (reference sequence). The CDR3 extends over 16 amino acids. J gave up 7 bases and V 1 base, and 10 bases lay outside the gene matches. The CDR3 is CATSRGAAGDANEQFF. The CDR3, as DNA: TGTGCCACCAGCAGAGGCGCGGCGGGAGACGCGAATGAGCAGTTCTTC.

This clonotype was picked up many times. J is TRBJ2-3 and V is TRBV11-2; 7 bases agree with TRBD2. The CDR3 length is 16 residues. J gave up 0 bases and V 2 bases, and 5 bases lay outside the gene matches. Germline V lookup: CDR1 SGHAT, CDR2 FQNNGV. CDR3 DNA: TGTGCCAGCAGCTTATATCTAGCGGAAAGCACAGATACGCAGTATTTT. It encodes CASSLYLAESTDTQYF.

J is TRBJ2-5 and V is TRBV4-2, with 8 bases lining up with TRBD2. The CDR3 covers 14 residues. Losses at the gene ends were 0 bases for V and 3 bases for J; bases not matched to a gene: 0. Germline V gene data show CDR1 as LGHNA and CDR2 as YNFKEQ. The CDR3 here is CASSQELAEETQYF. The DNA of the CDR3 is TGTGCCAGCAGCCAAGAACTAGCGGAAGAGACCCAGTACTTC.

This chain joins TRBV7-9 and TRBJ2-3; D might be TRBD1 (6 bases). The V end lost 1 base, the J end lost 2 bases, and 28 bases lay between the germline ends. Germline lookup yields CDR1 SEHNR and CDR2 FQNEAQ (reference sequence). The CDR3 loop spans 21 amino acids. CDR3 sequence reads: CASSLVMRQAQDFTNTDTQYF. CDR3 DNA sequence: TGTGCCAGCAGCTTAGTTATGAGACAGGCCCAAGATTTCACTAACACAGATACGCAGTATTTT.

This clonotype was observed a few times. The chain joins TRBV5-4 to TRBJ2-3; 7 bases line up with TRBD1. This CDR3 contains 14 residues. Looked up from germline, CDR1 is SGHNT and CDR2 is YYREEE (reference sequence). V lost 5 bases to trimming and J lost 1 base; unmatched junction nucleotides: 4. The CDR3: CASRSGTGTDTQYF. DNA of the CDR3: TGTGCCAGCAGATCCGGGACAGGCACAGATACGCAGTATTTT.

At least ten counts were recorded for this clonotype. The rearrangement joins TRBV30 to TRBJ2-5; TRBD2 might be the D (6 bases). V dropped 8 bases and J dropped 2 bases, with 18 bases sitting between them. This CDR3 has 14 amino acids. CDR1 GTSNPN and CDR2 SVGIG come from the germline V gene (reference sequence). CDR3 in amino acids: CAGIPVGGQETQYF. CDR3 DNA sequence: TGTGCCGGGATCCCCGTGGGAGGTCAAGAGACCCAGTACTTC. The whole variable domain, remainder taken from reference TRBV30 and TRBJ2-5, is SQTIHQWPATLVQPVGSPLSLECTVEGTSNPNLYWYRQAAGRGLQLLFYSVGIGQISSEVPQNLSASRPQDRQFILSSKKLLLSDSGFYLCAGIPVGGQETQYFGPGTRLLVL.

The CDR3 is CASKQREGRYNEQFF. The CDR3 DNA reads TGTGCCAGCAAGCAGCGGGAGGGCCGCTACAATGAGCAGTTCTTC. The chain joins TRBV5-4 to TRBJ2-1; TRBD2 matches at 10 bases. The CDR3 totals 15 residues. V was pared by 6 bases and J by 3 bases, with 6 bases of the junction left unmatched. The V gene's germline CDR1 is SGHNT and CDR2 YYREEE (reference sequence).

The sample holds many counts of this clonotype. CDR3 protein: CASSSPGRSSNTEAFF. In DNA, the CDR3 is TGCGCCAGCAGCTCGCCAGGCCGGTCCTCGAACACTGAAGCTTTCTTT. The V and J genes are TRBV5-1 and TRBJ1-1; D ambiguous. V dropped 3 bases and J dropped 1 base, with 16 bases sitting between them. This CDR3 spans 16 amino acids. CDR1 is SGHRS, CDR2 YFSETQ, per germline.